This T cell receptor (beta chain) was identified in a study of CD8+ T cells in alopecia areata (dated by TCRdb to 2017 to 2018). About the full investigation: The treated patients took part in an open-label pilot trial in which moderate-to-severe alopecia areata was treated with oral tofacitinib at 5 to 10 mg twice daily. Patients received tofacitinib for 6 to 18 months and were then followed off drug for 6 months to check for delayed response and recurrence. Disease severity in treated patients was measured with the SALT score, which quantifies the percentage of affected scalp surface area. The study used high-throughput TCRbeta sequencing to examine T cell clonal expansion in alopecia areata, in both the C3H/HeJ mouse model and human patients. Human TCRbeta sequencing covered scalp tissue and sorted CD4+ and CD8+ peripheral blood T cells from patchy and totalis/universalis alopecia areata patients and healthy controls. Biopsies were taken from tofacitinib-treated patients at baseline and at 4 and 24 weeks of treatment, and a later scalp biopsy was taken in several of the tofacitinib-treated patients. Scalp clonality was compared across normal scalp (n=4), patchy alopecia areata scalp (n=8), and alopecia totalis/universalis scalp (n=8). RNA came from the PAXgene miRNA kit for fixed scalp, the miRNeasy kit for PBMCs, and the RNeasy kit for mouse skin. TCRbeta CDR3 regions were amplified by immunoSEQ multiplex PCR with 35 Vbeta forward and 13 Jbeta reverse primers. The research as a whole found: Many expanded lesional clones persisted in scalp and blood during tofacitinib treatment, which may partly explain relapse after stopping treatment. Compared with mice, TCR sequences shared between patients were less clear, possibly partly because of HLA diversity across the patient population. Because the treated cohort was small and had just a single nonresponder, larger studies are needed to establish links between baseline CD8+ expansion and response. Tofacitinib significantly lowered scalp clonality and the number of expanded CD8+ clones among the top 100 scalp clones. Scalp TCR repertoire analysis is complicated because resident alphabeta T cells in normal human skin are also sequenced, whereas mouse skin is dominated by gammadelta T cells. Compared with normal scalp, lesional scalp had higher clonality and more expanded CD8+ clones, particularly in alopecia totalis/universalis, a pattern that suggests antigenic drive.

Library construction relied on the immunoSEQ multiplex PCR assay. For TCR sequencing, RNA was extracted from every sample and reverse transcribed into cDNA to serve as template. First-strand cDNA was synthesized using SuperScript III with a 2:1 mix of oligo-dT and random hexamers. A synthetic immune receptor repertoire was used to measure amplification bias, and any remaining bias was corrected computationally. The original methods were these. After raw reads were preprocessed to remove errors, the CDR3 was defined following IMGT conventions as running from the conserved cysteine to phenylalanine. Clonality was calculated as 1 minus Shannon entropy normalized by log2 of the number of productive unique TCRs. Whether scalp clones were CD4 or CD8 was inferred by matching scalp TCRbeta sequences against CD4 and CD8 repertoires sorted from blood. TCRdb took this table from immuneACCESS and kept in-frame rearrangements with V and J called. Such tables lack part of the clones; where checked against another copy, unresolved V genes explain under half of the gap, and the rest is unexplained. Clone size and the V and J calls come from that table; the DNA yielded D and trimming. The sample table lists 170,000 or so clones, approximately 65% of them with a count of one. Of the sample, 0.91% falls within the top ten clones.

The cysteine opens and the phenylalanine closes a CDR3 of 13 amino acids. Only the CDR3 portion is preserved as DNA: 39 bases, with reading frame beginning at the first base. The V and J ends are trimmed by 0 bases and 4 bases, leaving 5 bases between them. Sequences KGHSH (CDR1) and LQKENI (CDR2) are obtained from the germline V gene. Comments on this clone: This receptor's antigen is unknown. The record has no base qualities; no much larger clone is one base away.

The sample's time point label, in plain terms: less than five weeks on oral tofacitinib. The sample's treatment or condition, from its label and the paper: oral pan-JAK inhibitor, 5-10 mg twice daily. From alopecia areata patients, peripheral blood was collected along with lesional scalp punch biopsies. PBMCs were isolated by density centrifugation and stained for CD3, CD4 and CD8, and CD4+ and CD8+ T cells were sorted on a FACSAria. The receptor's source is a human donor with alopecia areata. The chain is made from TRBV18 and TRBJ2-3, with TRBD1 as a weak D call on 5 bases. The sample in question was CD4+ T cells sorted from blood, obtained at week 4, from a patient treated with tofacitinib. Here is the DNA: TGTGCCAGCTCACCACCGACAGCAGATACGCAGTATTTT. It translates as CASSPPTADTQYF.